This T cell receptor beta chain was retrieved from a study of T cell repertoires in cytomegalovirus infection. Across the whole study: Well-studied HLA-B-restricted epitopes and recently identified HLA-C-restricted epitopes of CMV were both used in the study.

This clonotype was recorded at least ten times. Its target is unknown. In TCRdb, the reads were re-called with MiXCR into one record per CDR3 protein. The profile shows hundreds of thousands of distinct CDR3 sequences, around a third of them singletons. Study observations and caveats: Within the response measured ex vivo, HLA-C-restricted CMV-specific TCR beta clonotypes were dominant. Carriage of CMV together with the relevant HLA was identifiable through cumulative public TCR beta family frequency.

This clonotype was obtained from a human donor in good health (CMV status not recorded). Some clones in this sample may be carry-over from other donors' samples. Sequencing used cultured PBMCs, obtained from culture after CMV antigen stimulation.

In DNA, the CDR3 is TGTGCCAGCAGCTTAGGAGTCCCCACAGATACGCAGTATTTT. This encodes CASSLGVPTDTQYF. This chain links TRBV7-2 with TRBJ2-3; D gene ambiguous. The CDR3 covers 14 residues. The germline V and J ends were trimmed by 1 base and 2 bases, with 7 bases remaining between them. Germline V lookup: CDR1 SGHTA, CDR2 FQGNSA. Combining the CDR3 with reference TRBV7-2 and TRBJ2-3 gives the whole variable domain GAGVSQSPSNKVTEKGKDVELRCDPISGHTALYWYRQSLGQGLEFLIYFQGNSAPDKSGLPSDRFSAERTGGSVSTLTIQRTQQEDSAVYLCASSLGVPTDTQYFGPGTRLTVL.